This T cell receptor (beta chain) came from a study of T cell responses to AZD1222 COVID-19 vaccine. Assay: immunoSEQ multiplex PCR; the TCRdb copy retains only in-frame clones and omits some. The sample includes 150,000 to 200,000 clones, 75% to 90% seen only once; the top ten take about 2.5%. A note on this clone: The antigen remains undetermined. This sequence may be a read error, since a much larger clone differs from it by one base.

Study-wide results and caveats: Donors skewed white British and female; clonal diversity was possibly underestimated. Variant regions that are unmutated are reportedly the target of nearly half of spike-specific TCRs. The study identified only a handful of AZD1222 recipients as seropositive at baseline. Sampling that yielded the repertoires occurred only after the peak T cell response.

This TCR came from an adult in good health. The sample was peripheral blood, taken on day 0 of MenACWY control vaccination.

The CDR3 loop is CASREQGISYEQYF. The CDR3 DNA is TGTGCCAGCAGGGAACAGGGGATCTCCTACGAGCAGTACTTC. The chain links TRBV2 to TRBJ2-7; TRBD1 matches 7 bases. The J segment lost 0 bases and the V segment lost 6 bases, leaving 5 bases of the junction unmatched. Germline loops: CDR1 SNHLY, CDR2 FYNNEI. This CDR3 is built from 14 residues. Using reference TRBV2 and TRBJ2-7 for the parts outside the CDR3, the full variable domain is EPEVTQTPSHQVTQMGQEVILRCVPISNHLYFYWYRQILGQKVEFLVSFYNNEISEKSEIFDDQFSVERPDGSNFTLKIRSTKLEDSAMYFCASREQGISYEQYFGPGTRLTVT.